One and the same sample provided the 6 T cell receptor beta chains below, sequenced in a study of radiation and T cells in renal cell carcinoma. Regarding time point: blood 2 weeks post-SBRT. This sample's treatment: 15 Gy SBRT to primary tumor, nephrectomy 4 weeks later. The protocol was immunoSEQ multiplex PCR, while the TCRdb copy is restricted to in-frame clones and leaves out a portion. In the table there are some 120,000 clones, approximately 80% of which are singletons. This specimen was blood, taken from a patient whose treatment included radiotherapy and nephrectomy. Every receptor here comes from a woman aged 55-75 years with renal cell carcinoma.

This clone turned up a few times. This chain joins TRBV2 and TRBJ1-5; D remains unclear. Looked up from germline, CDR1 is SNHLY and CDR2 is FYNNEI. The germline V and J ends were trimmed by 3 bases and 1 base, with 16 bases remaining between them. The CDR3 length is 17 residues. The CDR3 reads CASSDIVGSRSNQPQHF. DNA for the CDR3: TGTGCCAGCAGTGATATCGTAGGTAGTAGGAGCAATCAGCCCCAGCATTTT.

The CDR3, as DNA: TGCGCCAGCAGCTTGGCCTTCGGACAGGGGGCAGGTGGCTACACCTTC. It translates to CASSLAFGQGAGGYTF. V and J are TRBV5-1 and TRBJ1-2; TRBD1 matches 11 bases. The CDR3 consists of 16 residues. Germline V gives CDR1 SGHRS, CDR2 YFSETQ. V dropped 0 bases and J dropped 7; count of bases not matched to a gene: 8.

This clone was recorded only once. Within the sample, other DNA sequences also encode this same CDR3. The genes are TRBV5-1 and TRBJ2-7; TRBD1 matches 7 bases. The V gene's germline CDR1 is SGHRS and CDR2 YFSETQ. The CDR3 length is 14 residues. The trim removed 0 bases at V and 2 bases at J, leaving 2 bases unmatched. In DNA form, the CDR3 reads TGCGCCAGCAGCTTGGCGGGACAGACCTACGAGCAGTACTTC. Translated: CASSLAGQTYEQYF.

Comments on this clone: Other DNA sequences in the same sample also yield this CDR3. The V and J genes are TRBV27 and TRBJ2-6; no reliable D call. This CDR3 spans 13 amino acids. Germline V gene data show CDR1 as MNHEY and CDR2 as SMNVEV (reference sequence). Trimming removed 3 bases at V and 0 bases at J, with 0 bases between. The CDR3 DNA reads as TGTGCCAGCAGTTTCTCTGGGGCCAACGTCCTGACTTTC. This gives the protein CASSFSGANVLTF.

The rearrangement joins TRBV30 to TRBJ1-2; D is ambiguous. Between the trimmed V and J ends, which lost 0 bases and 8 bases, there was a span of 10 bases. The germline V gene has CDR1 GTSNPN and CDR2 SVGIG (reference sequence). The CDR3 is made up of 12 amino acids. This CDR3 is CAWSVYREGYTF. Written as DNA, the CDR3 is TGTGCCTGGAGTGTATATCGGGAGGGCTACACCTTC.

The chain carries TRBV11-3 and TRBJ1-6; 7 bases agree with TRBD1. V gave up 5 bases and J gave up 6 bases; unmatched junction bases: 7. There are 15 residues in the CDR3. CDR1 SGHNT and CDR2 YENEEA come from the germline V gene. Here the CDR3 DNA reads TGTGCCAGCAGCCCATCAGGGACAGTTAATTCACCCCTCCACTTT. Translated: CASSPSGTVNSPLHF.